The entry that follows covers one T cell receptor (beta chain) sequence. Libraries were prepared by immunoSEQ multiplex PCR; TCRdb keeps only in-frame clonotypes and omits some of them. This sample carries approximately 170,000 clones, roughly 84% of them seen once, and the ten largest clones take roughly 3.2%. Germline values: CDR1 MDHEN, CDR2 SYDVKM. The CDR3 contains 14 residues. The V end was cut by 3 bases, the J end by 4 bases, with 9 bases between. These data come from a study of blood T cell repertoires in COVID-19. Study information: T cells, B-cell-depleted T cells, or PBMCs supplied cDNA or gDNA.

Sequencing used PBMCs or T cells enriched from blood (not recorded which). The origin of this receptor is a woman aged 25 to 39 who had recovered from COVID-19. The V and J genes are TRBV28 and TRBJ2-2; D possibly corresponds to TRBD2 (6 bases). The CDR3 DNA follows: TGTGCCAGCAGTTTGCGGGAACCCACCGGGGAGCTGTTTTTT. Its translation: CASSLREPTGELFF.